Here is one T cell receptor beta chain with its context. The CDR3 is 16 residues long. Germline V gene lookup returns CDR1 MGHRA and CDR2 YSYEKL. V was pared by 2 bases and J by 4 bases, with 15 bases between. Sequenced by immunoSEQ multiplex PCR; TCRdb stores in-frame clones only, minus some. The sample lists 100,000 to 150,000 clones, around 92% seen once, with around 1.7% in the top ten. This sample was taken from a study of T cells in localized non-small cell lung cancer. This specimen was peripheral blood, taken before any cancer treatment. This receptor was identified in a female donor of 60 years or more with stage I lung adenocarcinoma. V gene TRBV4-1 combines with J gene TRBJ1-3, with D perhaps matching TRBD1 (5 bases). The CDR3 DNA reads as TGCGCCAGCAGCCAACTCTTATCAGGGAACGGAAACACCATATATTTT. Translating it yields CASSQLLSGNGNTIYF.